This T cell receptor beta chain was profiled in a study of cytomegalovirus exposure and HLA in healthy donors. Findings and limits, study-wide: Earlier analysis looked at TCR beta V segments, and most were productive about 90% or about 30% of the time. A later analysis by the authors found several of the most significant clusters apparently linked to common viral pathogens. Versus the roughly 640-donor mean, an Asian-associated ancestry cluster reportedly showed fewer N-insertions in a later analysis.

Primers for the PCR totalled 60 Vbeta and 13 Jbeta. Method: immunoSEQ multiplex PCR; TCRdb's copy keeps in-frame clones and lacks some. This sample carries 150,000 to 180,000 clones, 70% to 80% of them seen once, and the ten largest clones take 13%. Worth noting for this clone: Its specificity is unknown.

This clonotype originated in a man aged 30-40 years in good health and CMV-seropositive. The source material was PBMCs.

The CDR3 DNA reads TGCAGCGTCGCAACAAGGACAGGGGGGACTGAAGCTTTCTTT. It specifies CSVATRTGGTEAFF. The chain carries TRBV29-1 and TRBJ1-1; 10 bases are shared with TRBD1. Per germline, CDR1 SQVTM and CDR2 ANQGSEA. The ends lost 6 bases at V and 5 bases at J; junction bases unmatched: 9. The length of the CDR3 is 14 residues.